The rows below give T cell receptor beta chains drawn from one sample of a study of T cell responses to AZD1222 COVID-19 vaccine. TCRdb's table, derived via immunoSEQ multiplex PCR, lists solely in-frame clones and lacks some. This table holds around 140,000 clones, 90% found once. The sample here was peripheral blood, taken on day 0 of AZD1222 vaccination. The receptors stem from an adult in good health. The CDR3 runs from the conserved cysteine through the conserved F or W. D genes are given only for firm matches.

v_call	j_call	d_call	cdr3_aa
TRBV7-6	TRBJ1-1	NA	CASSHMGAEAFF
TRBV28	TRBJ2-1	NA	CASSPAYNEQFF
TRBV4-3	TRBJ2-1	TRBD2	CASSQGYSGTSGPGEQFF
TRBV20-1	TRBJ2-7	NA	CSARVHEQYF
TRBV3-1/TRBV3-2	TRBJ1-6	TRBD1	CASSQRTGGSSRSPLHF
TRBV12-3/TRBV12-4	TRBJ1-2	NA	CASSFNNRGYTF
TRBV7-2	TRBJ1-1	NA	CASSPNRGTEAFF
TRBV7-8	TRBJ1-5	TRBD1	CASSSPGQGNQPQHF
TRBV5-1	TRBJ1-2	NA	CASSLASGGGYTF
TRBV18	TRBJ2-1	NA	CASSPVDNEQFF
TRBV19	TRBJ1-3	NA	CASSITDSAKGRNTIYF
TRBV9	TRBJ2-7	TRBD1	CASSPTGGFYEQYF
TRBV2	TRBJ1-6	NA	CASSVQDNSPLHF
TRBV6-5	TRBJ2-7	TRBD1	CASSTSGTGTYEQYF
TRBV27	TRBJ1-5	NA	CASSLSGGRHSNQPQHF
TRBV5-4	TRBJ2-4	TRBD2	CASSQQAGNENIQYF
TRBV7-9	TRBJ2-1	TRBD1	CASSPNRGPRDNEQFF
TRBV4-3	TRBJ2-7	NA	CASSQALGTRRRSYEQYF
TRBV30	TRBJ2-5	TRBD1	CAWSVPGGVAETQYF
TRBV12-5	TRBJ1-1	NA	CASGPLGDTEAFF
TRBV14	TRBJ2-7	NA	CASSQGPVPTYEQYF
TRBV9	TRBJ2-7	TRBD2	CASSVGGGLPGEQYF
TRBV7-7	TRBJ2-7	TRBD1	CASSSTPGQGAEEQYF
TRBV30	TRBJ2-3	NA	CAWSVGPTGSGVDTQYF
TRBV5-4	TRBJ1-1	NA	CASSLGGGTTEAFF
TRBV2	TRBJ1-2	TRBD1	CASSPGQRNYGYTF
TRBV6-2/TRBV6-3	TRBJ1-1	TRBD1	CASSPIVAGQGTEAFF
TRBV6-1	TRBJ1-1	NA	CASSLTAGEAFF
TRBV2	TRBJ2-1	TRBD2	CASSEGRTSVYNEQFF
TRBV11-2	TRBJ2-5	TRBD2	CASSGEGWALIQETQYF
TRBV2	TRBJ1-4	TRBD1	CASSPGQGSEKLFF
TRBV25-1	TRBJ2-7	TRBD1	CASSPPRTGTLEQYF
TRBV30	TRBJ1-3	NA	CAWSLHSSGNTIYF
TRBV19	TRBJ2-7	NA	CASSPGHVSRYEQYF
TRBV14	TRBJ1-2	NA	CASSQDITGLGGYTF
TRBV5-4	TRBJ2-1	TRBD2	CASNSGGDNEQFF
TRBV28	TRBJ1-1	NA	CASSSPGGRYNTEAFF
TRBV6-5	TRBJ2-7	NA	CASSATGGRTYEQYF
TRBV25-1	TRBJ1-6	NA	CASSEVGDSPLHF
TRBV6-5	TRBJ2-6	NA	CASSYSMPGANVLTF
TRBV19	TRBJ1-5	NA	CASSIAVNQPQHF